Below are 7 T cell receptor beta chains sequenced from a single sample in a study of blood T cell repertoires in COVID-19. Sequencing was performed with immunoSEQ multiplex PCR; in TCRdb, only in-frame clones are kept and a portion is missing. There are 130,000 to 150,000 clones in the sample; 84% occur only once, and almost 6.5% lies in the top ten. Material: peripheral blood. These receptor sequences come from a human donor in a cohort sampled during active COVID-19.

This clone was seen ten or more times. This chain uses TRBV19 with TRBJ2-3; perhaps TRBD2 as D (5 bases). The CDR3 is 13 residues long. Germline assignment: CDR1 LNHDA and CDR2 SQIVND (reference sequence). V was pared by 3 bases and J by 2 bases, with 6 bases between. The CDR3 protein is CASSIRDTDTQYF. The CDR3 nucleotides are TGTGCCAGTAGTATCCGGGACACAGATACGCAGTATTTT.

V usage is TRBV4-3 and J usage is TRBJ1-4; 7 bases align to TRBD1. CDR1 is LGHNA, CDR2 YSLEER, per germline. CDR3 size: 14 residues. V gave up 4 bases and J gave up 4 bases; unmatched junction bases: 3. CDR3 sequence reads: CASSRDSHNEKLFF. CDR3 nucleotides: TGCGCCAGCAGCCGGGACAGTCATAATGAAAAACTGTTTTTT.

The chain couples TRBV18 to TRBJ1-4; the D gene is possibly TRBD1 (5 bases). Trimming removed 2 bases from V and 3 bases from J, with 10 bases in between. The CDR3 consists of 15 residues. CDR1 KGHSH and CDR2 LQKENI come from the germline V gene. CDR3 loop: CASSPTGDPNEKLFF. CDR3 nucleotides: TGTGCCAGCTCACCAACGGGGGATCCTAATGAAAAACTGTTTTTT.

The genes are TRBV3-1 (or the pseudogene TRBV3-2) and TRBJ2-7; tentative D call: TRBD2 (6 bases). The CDR3 contains 13 residues. With 3 bases removed from V and 1 base from J, the gap between germline ends came to 7 bases. Germline V gene data show CDR1 as LGHDT and CDR2 as YNNKEL (reference sequence). Here the CDR3 reads CASSQRDSYEQYF. In DNA, the CDR3 is TGTGCCAGCAGCCAGCGGGATTCCTACGAGCAGTACTTC.

This chain connects TRBV6-6 to TRBJ2-3; D is perhaps TRBD2 (6 bases). The CDR3 extends over 16 amino acids. Looked up from germline, CDR1 is MNHNY and CDR2 is SVGAGI (reference sequence). The V end lost 6 bases, the J end lost 2 bases, and 18 bases lay between the germline ends. The CDR3 reads CASSLTGVLNTDTQYF. CDR3 nucleotides: TGTGCCAGCAGCTTGACGGGGGTTCTGAACACAGATACGCAGTATTTT.

V and J are TRBV5-4 and TRBJ1-6; 9 bases agree with TRBD1. J was trimmed by 10 bases and V by 5 bases; bases with no gene match: 7. The CDR3 loop spans 14 amino acids. From germline, CDR1 is SGHNT and CDR2 YYREEE (reference sequence). CDR3 protein: CASSPGQGGSPLHF. The CDR3 nucleotides are TGTGCCAGCAGTCCGGGACAGGGAGGGTCACCCCTCCACTTT.

The chain uses TRBV7-2 and TRBJ2-1; D is unclear. The CDR3 sequence is 12 residues long. Germline V gene data show CDR1 as SGHTA and CDR2 as FQGNSA. V dropped 3 bases and J dropped 7 bases, with 7 bases sitting between them. DNA for the CDR3: TGTGCCAGCAGCTTTCCGCGGAATGAGCAGTTCTTC. Residues: CASSFPRNEQFF. The full variable domain, rest sourced from reference TRBV7-2 and TRBJ2-1, is GAGVSQSPSNKVTEKGKDVELRCDPISGHTALYWYRQSLGQGLEFLIYFQGNSAPDKSGLPSDRFSAERTGGSVSTLTIQRTQQEDSAVYLCASSFPRNEQFFGPGTRLTVL.